The entry below gives a single T cell receptor (beta chain) sequence along with its context. This CDR3 is missing its conserved last phenylalanine or tryptophan, likely due to a read error. From approximately 20-30 mg of unsorted bulk tissue, DNA and RNA were co-extracted together. Each tumor was sampled at four poles and its centre. The data are from a study of tumor-infiltrating lymphocytes in primary liver carcinoma. Study context: Tumor lesions were T1-T3 N0M0 and spanned about 4 to 11 cm.

This CDR3 region has 14 residues. Looked up from germline, CDR1 is WSHSY and CDR2 is SAAADI. V lost 6 bases, J lost 6 bases, and 12 bases lay in between. TCR beta cDNA was made from approximately 500 ng total RNA with a constant-region primer. Each TCR beta library was derived from three nested multiplex PCR rounds that employed slightly modified ARM-PCR. Use of TRBV1-TRBV30 forward primers with a C-beta reverse primer characterized the first two PCR rounds, which lasted approximately 11 cycles each. MiXCR was run by TCRdb on the multiplex PCR reads, yielding one entry per CDR3 protein. This table has approximately 120,000 distinct CDR3 sequences, 55% to 75% appearing once.

This TCR came from a woman between 55 and 75 years old with primary liver carcinoma and hepatitis B virus infection. The sample taken for sequencing was liver tumor tissue from sampling region 3. As to subset: tumor region T3, left-lateral pole. The V call is TRBV10-2, the J call TRBJ1-6; no clear D. The CDR3 loop reads CASRSGRGNSPLHS. As DNA, the CDR3 is TGCGCCAGCAGATCTGGACGGGGTAATTCACCCCTCCACTCT.